The rows below give T cell receptor beta chains drawn from one sample of a study of blood T cells in healthy people across ages. Each CDR3 protein gets one entry after TCRdb re-called the 5' RACE reads with MiXCR. The sample has 600,000 to 850,000 distinct CDR3 sequences, roughly 25% seen once. The same sample was also used in a study of T cells of mothers and their children.

Source material: blood. Receptors originate from a boy between 10 and 17 years old in good health. Both conserved end residues are part of each CDR3. A D gene is named only where the DNA matches it firmly. Expanded clones get a size class; other rows say once, few or many, or leave the size out.

V gene: TRBV12-3/TRBV12-4; D gene: TRBD1; clone size: few; J gene: TRBJ1-5; CDR3 protein: CASSPGQVRAQHF; CDR3 DNA: TGTGCCAGCAGCCCCGGACAGGTGAGGGCCCAGCATTTT
V gene: TRBV6-6; D gene: TRBD1; clone size: few; J gene: TRBJ1-2; CDR3 protein: CASKQGEKLHGYTF; CDR3 DNA: TGTGCCAGTAAACAGGGGGAAAAGCTACATGGCTACACCTTC
V gene: TRBV7-3; D gene: .; clone size: few; J gene: TRBJ2-6; CDR3 protein: CASSSGPFSGANVLTF; CDR3 DNA: TGTGCCAGCAGCTCCGGACCCTTCTCTGGGGCCAACGTCCTGACTTTC
V gene: TRBV13; D gene: .; clone size: .; J gene: TRBJ2-2; CDR3 protein: CATRSVLGTGELFF; CDR3 DNA: TGTGCCACCCGATCCGTGTTGGGCACCGGGGAGCTGTTTTTT
V gene: TRBV7-2; D gene: .; clone size: few; J gene: TRBJ2-3; CDR3 protein: CASSLASLRTDTQYF; CDR3 DNA: TGTGCCAGCAGCTTAGCGAGCCTCCGCACAGATACGCAGTATTTT
V gene: TRBV12-3/TRBV12-4; D gene: .; clone size: few; J gene: TRBJ2-7; CDR3 protein: CASSFWGPYEQYF; CDR3 DNA: TGTGCCAGCAGTTTTTGGGGACCCTACGAGCAGTACTTC
V gene: TRBV7-2; D gene: .; clone size: .; J gene: TRBJ2-1; CDR3 protein: CASSLTFRGAYNEQFF; CDR3 DNA: TGTGCCAGCAGCTTAACCTTTAGGGGGGCGTACAATGAGCAGTTCTTC
V gene: TRBV10-3; D gene: .; clone size: .; J gene: TRBJ2-1; CDR3 protein: CAISESVSFGSGANEQFF; CDR3 DNA: TGTGCCATCAGTGAGTCGGTTTCATTCGGGTCCGGGGCCAATGAGCAGTTCTTC
V gene: TRBV13; D gene: TRBD1; clone size: .; J gene: TRBJ2-7; CDR3 protein: CASSLRDREQYF; CDR3 DNA: TGTGCCAGCAGCCTACGGGACAGGGAGCAGTACTTC
V gene: TRBV3-1; D gene: .; clone size: .; J gene: TRBJ1-1; CDR3 protein: CASSQDQGDRKEEAFF; CDR3 DNA: TGTGCCAGCAGCCAAGACCAAGGAGACAGAAAAGAAGAAGCTTTCTTT
V gene: TRBV19; D gene: TRBD1; clone size: .; J gene: TRBJ2-7; CDR3 protein: CASSPTGERHELYF; CDR3 DNA: TGTGCCAGTAGCCCGACAGGGGAGAGGCACGAGCTGTACTTC
V gene: TRBV10-1; D gene: .; clone size: few; J gene: TRBJ2-7; CDR3 protein: CASSEGGGGLPYEQYF; CDR3 DNA: TGCGCCAGCAGTGAAGGCGGAGGGGGCCTCCCCTACGAGCAGTACTTC
V gene: TRBV10-3; D gene: TRBD1; clone size: .; J gene: TRBJ1-2; CDR3 protein: CAISVSGTGNYGYTF; CDR3 DNA: TGTGCCATCAGTGTATCCGGGACAGGGAACTATGGCTACACCTTC
V gene: TRBV20-1; D gene: TRBD1; clone size: .; J gene: TRBJ2-5; CDR3 protein: CSARADRVMETQYF; CDR3 DNA: TGCAGTGCTAGGGCAGACAGGGTGATGGAGACCCAGTACTTC
V gene: TRBV25-1; D gene: .; clone size: .; J gene: TRBJ2-3; CDR3 protein: CASSEWGSTDTQYF; CDR3 DNA: TGTGCCAGCAGTGAATGGGGCAGCACAGATACGCAGTATTTT
V gene: TRBV7-3; D gene: .; clone size: .; J gene: TRBJ2-1; CDR3 protein: CASSRTNSYNEQFF; CDR3 DNA: TGTGCCAGCAGCCGGACTAACTCCTACAATGAGCAGTTCTTC
V gene: TRBV11-2; D gene: .; clone size: few; J gene: TRBJ1-1; CDR3 protein: CASSTPAGLRNTEAFF; CDR3 DNA: TGTGCCAGCAGCACCCCAGCGGGTCTAAGGAACACTGAAGCTTTCTTT
V gene: TRBV5-6; D gene: TRBD2; clone size: .; J gene: TRBJ2-1; CDR3 protein: CASSLDRTSGVSSYNEQFF; CDR3 DNA: TGTGCCAGCAGCTTGGACCGGACTAGCGGGGTTAGCTCCTACAATGAGCAGTTCTTC
V gene: TRBV6-2/TRBV6-3; D gene: .; clone size: few; J gene: TRBJ1-1; CDR3 protein: CASSPLDRSMNTEAFF; CDR3 DNA: TGTGCCAGCAGTCCGCTGGACCGCTCCATGAACACTGAAGCTTTCTTT
V gene: TRBV6-5; D gene: TRBD2; clone size: .; J gene: TRBJ2-1; CDR3 protein: CASSSLGLAVTEQFF; CDR3 DNA: TGTGCCAGCAGTTCACTGGGACTAGCAGTCACTGAGCAGTTCTTC
V gene: TRBV6-1; D gene: .; clone size: .; J gene: TRBJ1-5; CDR3 protein: CASSDVGWQPQHF; CDR3 DNA: TGTGCCAGCAGTGACGTAGGGTGGCAGCCCCAGCATTTT
V gene: TRBV11-1; D gene: TRBD1; clone size: .; J gene: TRBJ1-1; CDR3 protein: CASSFHRDRGLDTEAFF; CDR3 DNA: TGTGCCAGCAGCTTTCACCGGGACAGGGGGCTGGACACTGAAGCTTTCTTT
V gene: TRBV20-1; D gene: .; clone size: .; J gene: TRBJ2-7; CDR3 protein: CSARGVIRNEQYF; CDR3 DNA: TGCAGTGCTAGAGGGGTTATACGTAACGAGCAGTACTTC
V gene: TRBV12-3/TRBV12-4; D gene: .; clone size: .; J gene: TRBJ2-2; CDR3 protein: CASSGITGELFF; CDR3 DNA: TGTGCCAGCAGTGGGATCACCGGGGAGCTGTTTTTT
V gene: TRBV12-3/TRBV12-4; D gene: .; clone size: few; J gene: TRBJ1-5; CDR3 protein: CASSFGPAVGNQPQHF; CDR3 DNA: TGTGCCAGCAGTTTCGGCCCGGCGGTAGGCAATCAGCCCCAGCATTTT
V gene: TRBV3-1; D gene: .; clone size: .; J gene: TRBJ1-1; CDR3 protein: CASSQGPRGTEAFF; CDR3 DNA: TGTGCCAGCAGCCAAGGACCCCGAGGGACTGAAGCTTTCTTT
V gene: TRBV20-1; D gene: .; clone size: .; J gene: TRBJ2-3; CDR3 protein: CSAAKGDTQYF; CDR3 DNA: TGCAGTGCGGCAAAGGGTGATACGCAGTATTTT
V gene: TRBV7-9; D gene: .; clone size: few; J gene: TRBJ1-1; CDR3 protein: CASSLGKYGNTEAFF; CDR3 DNA: TGTGCCAGCAGCTTAGGCAAGTACGGTAACACTGAAGCTTTCTTT
V gene: TRBV29-1; D gene: .; clone size: once; J gene: TRBJ2-5; CDR3 protein: CSAASGKKQETQYF; CDR3 DNA: TGCAGCGCAGCCTCCGGGAAGAAGCAAGAGACCCAGTACTTC
V gene: TRBV7-3; D gene: TRBD2; clone size: .; J gene: TRBJ2-7; CDR3 protein: CASSSTSGTRYEQYF; CDR3 DNA: TGTGCCAGCAGTTCCACTAGCGGTACCCGTTACGAGCAGTACTTC
V gene: TRBV3-1; D gene: .; clone size: few; J gene: TRBJ2-6; CDR3 protein: CASGGLSGASVLTF; CDR3 DNA: TGTGCCAGCGGAGGGCTCTCTGGGGCCAGCGTCCTGACTTTC
V gene: TRBV3-1; D gene: TRBD1; clone size: .; J gene: TRBJ2-7; CDR3 protein: CASSHDLGTGAYEQYF; CDR3 DNA: TGTGCCAGCAGCCATGACCTTGGGACAGGAGCCTACGAGCAGTACTTC
V gene: TRBV5-1; D gene: TRBD1; clone size: few; J gene: TRBJ2-7; CDR3 protein: CASSLRQGYVEQYF; CDR3 DNA: TGCGCCAGCAGCTTAAGACAGGGTTATGTCGAGCAGTACTTC
V gene: TRBV12-3/TRBV12-4; D gene: .; clone size: .; J gene: TRBJ2-5; CDR3 protein: CASRPGPRETQYF; CDR3 DNA: TGTGCCAGCAGACCCGGGCCTAGGGAGACCCAGTACTTC
V gene: TRBV5-1; D gene: .; clone size: few; J gene: TRBJ2-7; CDR3 protein: CASLEGKEQYF; CDR3 DNA: TGCGCCAGCCTAGAGGGGAAGGAGCAGTACTTC
V gene: TRBV5-1; D gene: TRBD1; clone size: few; J gene: TRBJ2-7; CDR3 protein: CASNGQGSMYEQYF; CDR3 DNA: TGCGCCAGCAACGGACAGGGGTCGATGTACGAGCAGTACTTC
V gene: TRBV9; D gene: .; clone size: .; J gene: TRBJ1-2; CDR3 protein: CASSVNDGKGGYTF; CDR3 DNA: TGTGCCAGCAGCGTAAACGACGGGAAGGGTGGCTACACCTTC
V gene: TRBV7-9; D gene: .; clone size: .; J gene: TRBJ2-7; CDR3 protein: CASSDTGHPYEQYF; CDR3 DNA: TGTGCCAGCAGCGACACAGGGCATCCCTACGAGCAGTACTTC
V gene: TRBV13; D gene: .; clone size: .; J gene: TRBJ2-2; CDR3 protein: CASSPTGGVNGELFF; CDR3 DNA: TGTGCCAGCAGCCCAACAGGGGGGGTGAACGGGGAGCTGTTTTTT
V gene: TRBV4-1; D gene: TRBD2; clone size: .; J gene: TRBJ2-1; CDR3 protein: CASRPAGGSLYNEQFF; CDR3 DNA: TGCGCCAGCAGGCCCGCGGGAGGTTCCCTTTACAATGAGCAGTTCTTC
V gene: TRBV28; D gene: .; clone size: few; J gene: TRBJ2-5; CDR3 protein: CASIQTGGDETQYF; CDR3 DNA: TGTGCCAGCATCCAAACCGGGGGCGACGAGACCCAGTACTTC
V gene: TRBV15; D gene: .; clone size: few; J gene: TRBJ2-7; CDR3 protein: CATSRDRFDEQYF; CDR3 DNA: TGTGCCACCAGCAGAGATCGGTTTGACGAGCAGTACTTC
V gene: TRBV7-9; D gene: .; clone size: few; J gene: TRBJ2-1; CDR3 protein: CASSPLLTERAYNEQFF; CDR3 DNA: TGTGCCAGCAGCCCCCTGTTGACGGAAAGGGCCTACAATGAGCAGTTCTTC
V gene: TRBV29-1; D gene: .; clone size: .; J gene: TRBJ2-3; CDR3 protein: CSVDEGGRVGTDTQYF; CDR3 DNA: TGCAGCGTTGATGAGGGGGGGAGGGTCGGCACAGATACGCAGTATTTT